The entry that follows covers one T cell receptor (beta chain) sequence. Its antigen remains unknown. The table came from immunoSEQ multiplex PCR; TCRdb's copy has only in-frame clones and leaves some out. The sample includes about 30,000 clones, about 77% seen only once; the top ten take about 2.1%. The data belong to a study of STAT5B mutations in CD4+ large granular lymphocyte leukemia. General study results and limits: Compared with healthy controls (2/35), patient top clones favored TRBV06 (8/27).

CDR3 length equals 13 residues. Germline values: CDR1 SEHNR, CDR2 FQNEAQ (reference sequence). Trimming stripped 1 base from V and 8 bases from J, with 8 bases between. This receptor was identified in a human donor in good health. Sequencing input: CD4+ T cells from blood buffy coats. The V call is TRBV7-9, the J call TRBJ1-4; no reliable D call. CDR3 protein: CASSLGRREKLFF. In nucleotides, the CDR3 is TGTGCCAGCAGCTTAGGGCGACGGGAAAAACTGTTTTTT.